The 10 T cell receptor beta chains in this list originate from one sample, sequenced in a study of early T cells in non-severe SARS-CoV-2 infection. TCRdb re-called the 5' RACE reads with MiXCR, one entry per CDR3 protein. The table includes nearly 110,000 distinct CDR3 sequences, around 10% detected once. The sample taken for sequencing was whole blood. The receptors stem from an adult who was a healthcare worker with PCR-confirmed SARS-CoV-2 infection or an uninfected control (not recorded which).

This rearrangement joins TRBV20-1 to TRBJ2-7; 9 nucleotides align to TRBD1. Per the germline V gene, CDR1 is DFQATT and CDR2 is SNEGSKA (reference sequence). V was pared by 1 base and J by 5 bases, with 9 bases of the junction left unmatched. This CDR3 comprises 15 residues. The CDR3 is CSARGDRVPGNEQYF. The DNA of the CDR3 is TGCAGTGCTAGAGGGGACAGGGTTCCGGGCAACGAGCAGTACTTC.

Regarding this clonotype: Likely a read error: the CDR3 ends without its conserved phenylalanine or tryptophan. V and J are TRBV11-2 and TRBJ2-1; TRBD1 matches 8 bases. The trim removed 6 bases at V and 10 bases at J, leaving 11 bases unmatched. The germline gives CDR1 SGHAT, CDR2 FQNNGV. CDR3 size: 14 residues. Here the CDR3 reads CASSYSAGGVEQFS. DNA of the CDR3: TGTGCCAGCAGTTATTCTGCAGGGGGCGTCGAGCAGTTCTCC.

The chain combines TRBV20-1 with TRBJ2-1; 9 nucleotides agree with TRBD2. V shed 3 bases and J 1 base; nucleotides not matched to a gene: 7. CDR3 size: 16 residues. Germline assignment: CDR1 DFQATT and CDR2 SNEGSKA (reference sequence). The CDR3 is CSARGPTSGSYNEQFF. CDR3 in DNA: TGCAGTGCTAGGGGTCCCACTAGCGGGTCCTACAATGAGCAGTTCTTC.

This clonotype was detected ten times or more. The CDR3 is CASSYDGDTLTGELFF. The CDR3 DNA sequence: TGTGCCAGCAGTTACGACGGAGACACCCTCACCGGGGAGCTGTTTTTT. The rearrangement uses TRBV6-5 and TRBJ2-2; D gene unclear. The CDR3 runs to 16 residues. V lost 2 bases and J lost 4, with 14 bases in between. In germline, CDR1 is MNHEY, CDR2 SVGAGI.

The chain couples TRBV1 to TRBJ2-3; the table's D call TRBD2 went unverified against the DNA. TRBV1 is deemed a pseudogene. The CDR3 is 18 residues long. The DNA of the CDR3 is TGCACCAGCAGCCAAGATACCCTGACTAGCGGGAGGGCGGATACGCAGTATTTT. This codes for CTSSQDTLTSGRADTQYF.

This rearrangement joins TRBV20-1 to TRBJ2-5; TRBD1 agrees at 9 bases. J gave up 4 bases and V 5 bases, and 8 bases lay outside the gene matches. Germline V gene sequence: CDR1 DFQATT, CDR2 SNEGSKA (reference sequence). The CDR3 extends over 14 amino acids. The CDR3 loop is CSADTGGPSETQYF. The CDR3, as DNA: TGCAGTGCTGACACAGGGGGCCCCTCAGAGACCCAGTACTTC.

This clonotype has more than one count but fewer than ten. The rearrangement uses TRBV2 and TRBJ2-3; D not certain. From germline, CDR1 is SNHLY and CDR2 FYNNEI. V shed 5 bases and J shed 7 bases, with 10 bases lying between them. This CDR3 is built from 12 residues. CDR3 amino acids: CASSSVTHTQYF. The CDR3 DNA is TGTGCCAGCAGTTCGGTGACCCATACGCAGTATTTT.

This clonotype was found a few times. The chain combines TRBV6-5 with TRBJ2-7, with TRBD1 matching over 7 bases. Germline V gives CDR1 MNHEY, CDR2 SVGAGI. The J segment lost 2 bases and the V segment lost 0 bases, leaving 4 bases of the junction unmatched. This CDR3 has 15 amino acids. The CDR3: CASSYSYRGAYEQYF. The CDR3 bases are TGTGCCAGCAGTTACTCGTACAGGGGTGCCTACGAGCAGTACTTC.

This clonotype was picked up a small number of times. The CDR3 region is CASSWGTGIITDTQYF. CDR3 DNA: TGCGCCAGCAGCTGGGGGACAGGCATAATCACAGATACGCAGTATTTT. The gene calls are TRBV5-1 and TRBJ2-3; 8 bases fit TRBD1. The J segment lost 2 bases and the V segment lost 3 bases, leaving 8 bases of the junction unmatched. CDR3 size: 16 residues. In germline, CDR1 is SGHRS, CDR2 YFSETQ.

The rearrangement uses TRBV3-1 and TRBJ2-4; D remains unclear. Germline values: CDR1 LGHDT, CDR2 YNNKEL (reference sequence). V was clipped by 0 bases and J by 0 bases, with 9 bases between them. The CDR3 sequence is 16 residues long. The CDR3 spells CASSQDLRLAKNIQYF. The CDR3 region has the DNA TGTGCCAGCAGCCAAGATCTACGGCTAGCCAAAAACATTCAGTACTTC.